This TCR beta chain was captured in a study of technical replicates of blood from a handful of donors. Sequencing used immunoSEQ multiplex PCR; TCRdb keeps in-frame clones, though not all of them. Here the sample spans tens of thousands of clones, roughly 92% being singletons. The CDR3 is made up of 14 amino acids. Trimming removed 5 bases from V and 4 bases from J, with 14 bases in between. Germline loops: CDR1 MNHEY, CDR2 SVGAGI. The TCR comes from a human donor in good health. The V and J genes are TRBV6-5 and TRBJ1-2, with D maybe TRBD1 (6 bases). Sequencing input: T cells isolated from PBMCs. CDR3 coding DNA: TGTGCCAGCAGTGAGGAAAGGGGGACCTATGGCTACACCTTC. Translating gives CASSEERGTYGYTF.